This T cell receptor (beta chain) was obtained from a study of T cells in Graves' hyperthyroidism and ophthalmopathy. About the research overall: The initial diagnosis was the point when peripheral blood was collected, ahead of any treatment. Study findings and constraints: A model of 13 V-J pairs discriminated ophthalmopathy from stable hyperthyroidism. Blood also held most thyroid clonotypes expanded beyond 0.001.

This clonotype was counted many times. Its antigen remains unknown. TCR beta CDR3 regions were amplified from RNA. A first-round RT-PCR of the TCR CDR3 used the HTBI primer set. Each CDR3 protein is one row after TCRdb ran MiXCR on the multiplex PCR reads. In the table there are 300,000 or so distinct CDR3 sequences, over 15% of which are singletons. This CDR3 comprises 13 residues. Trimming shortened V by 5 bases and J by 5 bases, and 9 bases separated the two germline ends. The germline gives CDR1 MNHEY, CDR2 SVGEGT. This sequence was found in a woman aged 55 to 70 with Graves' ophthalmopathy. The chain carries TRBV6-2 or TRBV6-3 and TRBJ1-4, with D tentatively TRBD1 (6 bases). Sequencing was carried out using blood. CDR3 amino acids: CASSQGSNEKLFF. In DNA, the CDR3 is TGTGCCAGCAGTCAGGGGTCCAATGAAAAACTGTTTTTT.